This TCR beta chain was observed in a study of early stage breast cancer tumors. This CDR3 has 15 residues. Germline values: CDR1 SGHDN, CDR2 FVKESK. J gave up 2 bases and V 4 bases, and 4 bases lay outside the gene matches. The repertoire was sequenced with immunoSEQ multiplex PCR; TCRdb's copy has only in-frame clones and lacks some. The sample includes fewer than 70,000 clones, about 80% of them seen just once. Details on this clone: Its antigen is undetermined.

Study conclusions and caveats: Enriched TCRB sequences shared across patients were mostly commonly generated sequences.

The specimen sequenced was blood. The chain combines TRBV14 with TRBJ2-7, with 11 bases matching TRBD2. This receptor was identified in a person in their thirties with breast cancer. The CDR3 bases are TGTGCCAGCAGCCTCGCACTAGCGGGGGCCTACGAGCAGTACTTC. Protein product: CASSLALAGAYEQYF.